The 5 T cell receptor beta chains listed next were all sequenced from one sample in a study of blood T cell repertoires in COVID-19. The protocol was immunoSEQ multiplex PCR, while the TCRdb copy is restricted to in-frame clones and leaves out a portion. The sample holds a few hundred thousand clones; approximately 83% are singletons and the top ten take around 2.2%. The specimen sequenced was PBMCs or T cells enriched from blood (not recorded which). These TCRs come from a man younger than 40 who had recovered from COVID-19.

A single count supports this clone. V gene TRBV10-3 combines with J gene TRBJ2-1, with a weak D call TRBD2 (7 bases). CDR1 and CDR2 from the germline V gene are ENHRY and SYGVKD. The CDR3 totals 18 residues. The V gene lost 4 bases and the J gene lost 8 bases, with 27 bases spanning the gap. As DNA, the CDR3 is TGTGCCATCAGTGGAAGCTCCCTTGGGGGGGCCGAGGGCCATGAGCAGTTCTTC. Translated: CAISGSSLGGAEGHEQFF.

The chain links TRBV6-6 to TRBJ2-2; D call uncertain. The CDR3 length is 14 residues. V lost 2 bases, J lost 3 bases, and 7 bases lay in between. CDR1 is MNHNY and CDR2 is SVGAGI in the germline V gene (reference sequence). Written as DNA, the CDR3 is TGTGCCAGCAGTTACCACCCAGACACCGGGGAGCTGTTTTTT. Protein product: CASSYHPDTGELFF.

The CDR3 DNA sequence: TGTGCCAGCCGCAGGGGCCGGAACACTGAAGCTTTCTTT. Translated: CASRRGRNTEAFF. This chain links TRBV5-4 with TRBJ1-1, with a tentative D call TRBD1 (6 bases). The CDR3 has 13 amino acids. Trimming pared 7 bases from V and 1 base from J, leaving 11 bases between. CDR1 and CDR2 from the germline V gene are SGHNT and YYREEE (reference sequence).

The genes are TRBV10-2 and TRBJ1-2; 9 nucleotides agree with TRBD1. The junction had 7 bases not matched to a gene; V was cut back by 7 bases and J by 7 bases. The CDR3 length is 13 residues. CDR1 and CDR2 from the germline V gene are WSHSY and SAAADI. Here the CDR3 DNA reads TGCGCCAGCAATCCGGGACAGGGTTCTGGCTACACCTTC. Its translation is CASNPGQGSGYTF.

J is TRBJ2-4 and V is TRBV20-1, with 7 bases identical to TRBD2. Losses at the gene ends were 3 bases for V and 4 bases for J; bases not matched to a gene: 9. Germline CDR1 and CDR2: DFQATT and SNEGSKA (reference sequence). The CDR3 has 15 amino acids. The CDR3 reads CSASSSGAPKNIQYF. The CDR3 bases are TGCAGTGCTAGTTCGAGCGGGGCCCCTAAAAACATTCAGTACTTC.